These 24 T cell receptor beta chains came from one sample sequenced in a study of metastatic and nonmetastatic thyroid tumors (dated by TCRdb to 2020 to 2021). No patient had received any treatment before thyroid surgery. Libraries were built with PCR. Reads for this sample came from an Illumina HiSeq 4000. TCRdb reran the public reads through fastp at Q25 and MiXCR, keeping productive beta chains. The table for this sample lists about 33,000 clones; 15% to 20% of them were counted only once. The ten largest make up approximately 4.6% of the sample. The sample taken for sequencing was blood. The receptors stem from a female donor with papillary thyroid cancer or a benign thyroid nodule (not recorded which). Some clones in this sample may be carry-over from other donors' samples.

A word on this clone: The germline gene is not matched at one end of the junction; a read error may be the cause. This chain joins TRBV20-1 and TRBJ1-2; 9 bases fit TRBD1. The CDR3 loop spans 13 amino acids. Per the germline V gene, CDR1 is DFQATT and CDR2 is SNEGSKA (reference sequence). CDR3 nucleotides: TGCAGTGCTATAGACAGGGGGAACTATTGCTACACCTTC. This translates into CSAIDRGNYCYTF.

This clone has at least ten counts. V usage is TRBV7-2 and J usage is TRBJ1-2; no firm D call. The CDR3 is 13 residues long. With 6 bases removed from V and 8 bases from J, the gap between germline ends came to 16 bases. CDR1 and CDR2 from the germline V gene are SGHTA and FQGNSA. The CDR3 DNA follows: TGTGCCAGCAGTGTTACGGGTCTACGCGGCTACACCTTC. It is translated as CASSVTGLRGYTF.

The chain combines TRBV5-1 with TRBJ2-1; TRBD2 aligns across 7 bases. The CDR3 is made up of 18 amino acids. Per the germline V gene, CDR1 is SGHRS and CDR2 is YFSETQ. Germline trimming cut 6 bases from V and 13 bases from J; bases unmatched to any gene: 28. The CDR3 DNA follows: TGCGCCAGCATCCGGGGCCGTCAGCGGCGGGAGTGGATAGAGACCCAGTTCTTC. It is translated as CASIRGRQRREWIETQFF.

The sample holds many counts of this clone. The chain combines TRBV3-1 with TRBJ2-5; possible D gene TRBD2, 5 bases. The germline V gene encodes CDR1 LGHDT and CDR2 YNNKEL (reference sequence). CDR3 size: 16 residues. Trimming pared 1 base from V and 7 bases from J, leaving 19 bases between. CDR3 region: CASSQGPTTVSGTQYF. The CDR3, as DNA: TGTGCCAGCAGCCAAGGTCCCACGACTGTCAGCGGGACCCAGTACTTC.

This clone was recorded many times. J is TRBJ1-2 and V is TRBV28; a possible D gene is TRBD1 (5 bases). The CDR3 covers 14 residues. The germline V and J ends were trimmed by 6 bases and 8 bases, with 19 bases remaining between them. The germline V gene encodes CDR1 MDHEN and CDR2 SYDVKM. CDR3 in amino acids: CASSTSTLAGGYTF. For the CDR3, the DNA is TGTGCCAGCAGCACTTCCACTTTGGCAGGGGGCTACACCTTC.

The table lists this clone with many counts. A single base separates this from a much larger clone, so it may be a read error. This chain uses TRBV28 with TRBJ2-7, with D perhaps assigned TRBD1 or TRBD2 (5 bases each). Germline assignment: CDR1 MDHEN and CDR2 SYDVKM. This CDR3 contains 15 residues. CDR3 in DNA: TGTGCCGGCAGCCCCACGCGTGGGGGAAGAAGTGAGCAGTACTTC. This translates into CAGSPTRGGRSEQYF.

Points on this clone: With a much larger clone just one base away, this may be a read error. Other nucleotide sequences in the sample specify the same CDR3. The gene calls are TRBV9 and TRBJ2-5; TRBD2 is a possible D gene (5 bases). V gave up 2 bases and J gave up 4 bases, with 15 bases separating them. The germline V gene has CDR1 SGDLS and CDR2 YYNGEE. The CDR3 runs to 15 residues. CDR3 coding DNA: TGTGCCAGCAGCGTTTCGAGCGGTGGTCGAGAGACCCAGTACTTC. It translates to CASSVSSGGRETQYF.

This clone was picked up many times. This sample also contains other DNA sequences that code for the same CDR3. V usage is TRBV29-1 and J usage is TRBJ2-1; no clear D. The V end was cut by 3 bases, the J end by 5 bases, with 8 bases between. There are 12 residues in the CDR3. Germline CDR1 SQVTM, CDR2 ANQGSEA. CDR3 bases: TGCAGCGTTGACTGTGCGAACAATGAGCAGTTCTTC. It encodes CSVDCANNEQFF.

In its sample, this clone was seen many times. This chain joins TRBV4-2 and TRBJ2-1; D is perhaps TRBD2 (6 bases). V was shortened by 0 bases and J by 5 bases, with 14 bases between the two germline ends. Germline V CDR1 and CDR2: LGHNA, YNFKEQ. The CDR3 contains 16 residues. The CDR3 coding sequence is TGTGCCAGCAGCCAAGACGCCCCGGGGGATCACAATGAGCAGTTCTTC. The encoded protein is CASSQDAPGDHNEQFF.

For this clone: The CDR3 end shows no conserved phenylalanine or tryptophan, and so a read error is likely. V and J are TRBV30 and TRBJ1-6; 8 bases are shared with TRBD1. The CDR3 has 14 amino acids. Trimming at V came to 7 bases and at J to 11 bases, leaving 13 bases not matched to a gene. Germline CDR1 is GTSNPN and CDR2 is SVGIG (reference sequence). CDR3 sequence: CAYSSRGREAPLHL. The CDR3 DNA is TGTGCCTACTCCTCCAGGGGGCGTGAGGCACCCCTCCACCTT.

Written as DNA, the CDR3 is TGCAGTGCCATAAGACAGGGCTTTTTGGATTCACCCCTCCACTTT. It is translated as CSAIRQGFLDSPLHF. This sequence joins TRBV20-1 and TRBJ1-6, with 7 positions matching TRBD1. The CDR3 has 15 residues. Germline lookup yields CDR1 DFQATT and CDR2 SNEGSKA (reference sequence). V lost 6 bases, J lost 8 bases, and 13 bases stayed unmatched.

At least ten counts were recorded for this clone. The chain couples TRBV5-6 to TRBJ2-7; the match to TRBD2 covers 10 bases. The germline V gene encodes CDR1 SGHDT and CDR2 YYEEEE. This CDR3 comprises 16 residues. J lost 5 bases, V lost 2 bases, and 10 bases had no gene match. CDR3 loop: CASSFPKSGGADEQYF. CDR3 nucleotide sequence: TGTGCCAGCAGCTTCCCAAAGAGCGGGGGGGCGGACGAGCAGTACTTC.

Ten or more counts support this clone. This sequence joins TRBV10-2 and TRBJ2-1, with D perhaps TRBD1 or TRBD2 (5 bases each). Germline CDR1 is WSHSY and CDR2 is SAAADI. The CDR3 extends over 13 amino acids. V was cut by 6 bases and J by 4 bases, with 10 bases left in between. CDR3 region: CASRRDGYNEQFF. DNA for the CDR3: TGCGCCAGCAGGAGGGACGGATACAATGAGCAGTTCTTC.

The chain is built from TRBV5-1 and TRBJ2-1; TRBD2 is a possible D gene (6 bases). The V and J ends lost 5 bases and 4 bases respectively, with 13 bases between them. Germline V lookup: CDR1 SGHRS, CDR2 YFSETQ. The CDR3 extends over 14 amino acids. The CDR3 loop reads CASSKIAVYNEQFF. DNA for the CDR3: TGCGCCAGCAGTAAAATAGCGGTATACAATGAGCAGTTCTTC.

The table lists this clone with many counts. CDR3 DNA sequence: TGTGCCAGCAGCCCGGGACAGAACTATGGCTACACCTTC. It codes for CASSPGQNYGYTF. The V call is TRBV7-3, the J call TRBJ1-2; 7 nucleotides line up with TRBD1. V shed 5 bases and J 2 bases; nucleotides not matched to a gene: 2. The V gene's germline CDR1 is SGHTA and CDR2 FQGTGA. The CDR3 runs 13 residues. Drawing the rest from reference TRBV7-3 and TRBJ1-2, the complete variable domain is GAGVSQTPSNKVTEKGKYVELRCDPISGHTALYWYRQSLGQGPEFLIYFQGTGAADDSGLPNDRFFAVRPEGSVSTLKIQRTERGDSAVYLCASSPGQNYGYTFGSGTRLTVV.

This clone has a count of ten or more. The rearrangement uses TRBV7-2 and TRBJ1-4; 12 nucleotides agree with TRBD1. The CDR3 consists of 18 residues. Germline V CDR1 and CDR2: SGHTA, FQGNSA. Trimming cost V 6 bases and J 1 base; bases outside gene matches: 9. The CDR3 protein is CASRRGTGGARTNEKLFF. The CDR3 DNA reads TGTGCCAGCAGACGGGGGACAGGGGGCGCAAGAACTAATGAAAAACTGTTTTTT.

This clone was detected only a few times. One end of the junction is discordant with germline, which a read error may explain. This rearrangement joins TRBV6-4 to TRBJ1-5; tentative D call: TRBD1 (5 bases). The CDR3 length is 18 residues. The germline V gene encodes CDR1 MRHNA and CDR2 SNTAGT. The CDR3 region has the DNA TGTGCCAGCCCCATCCCAGGGTCCACCAAAACCCGCAATAAGCCCCAGCATTTT. This sequence encodes CASPIPGSTKTRNKPQHF.

Comments on this clone: Germline and junction disagree at one end, which may indicate a read error. The rearrangement joins TRBV4-2 to TRBJ2-1; D gene ambiguous. Germline-derived CDR1 and CDR2 are LGHNA and YNFKEQ. CDR3 length equals 15 residues. The CDR3: CASTQPDTTYNYQFF. CDR3 DNA: TGTGCCAGCACCCAACCTGACACCACCTACAATTATCAGTTCTTC.

V usage is TRBV20-1 and J usage is TRBJ1-4; 8 nucleotides agree with TRBD1. Losses at the gene ends were 0 bases for V and 8 bases for J; bases not matched to a gene: 8. The CDR3 covers 15 residues. Looked up from germline, CDR1 is DFQATT and CDR2 is SNEGSKA (reference sequence). The CDR3 spells CSARDLGTGGEKLFF. The CDR3 nucleotides are TGCAGTGCTAGAGATCTCGGGACAGGTGGCGAAAAACTGTTTTTT.

This clone was recorded many times. The V call is TRBV27, the J call TRBJ1-2; D is perhaps TRBD1 (5 bases). The V end was cut by 4 bases, the J end by 2 bases, with 11 bases between. The germline gives CDR1 MNHEY, CDR2 SMNVEV (reference sequence). CDR3 length: 14 residues. The CDR3 sequence: CASSSSGANYGYTF. CDR3 sequence (DNA): TGTGCCAGCAGTTCGTCCGGGGCAAACTATGGCTACACCTTC.

This clone was counted many times. The chain is built from TRBV5-4 and TRBJ1-2; D is uncertain. The CDR3 runs 13 residues. Germline V gene lookup returns CDR1 SGHNT and CDR2 YYREEE (reference sequence). V was trimmed by 0 bases and J by 1 base, leaving 4 bases between them. CDR3 amino acids: CASSLDGNYGYTF. CDR3 DNA: TGTGCCAGCAGCTTGGACGGTAACTATGGCTACACCTTC.

The V and J genes are TRBV6-1 and TRBJ1-5, with D possibly matching TRBD1 (5 bases). The CDR3 sequence is 16 residues long. V was trimmed by 0 bases and J by 7 bases, leaving 16 bases between them. Germline CDR1 and CDR2: MNHNS and SASEGT. CDR3 in amino acids: CASSEAWRTYQQPQHF. In DNA form, the CDR3 reads TGTGCCAGCAGTGAAGCGTGGAGGACATATCAACAGCCCCAGCATTTT.

On this clone itself: A much larger clonotype is one base distant, so this may be a read error. The sample contains more than one DNA sequence encoding this CDR3. The chain joins TRBV2 to TRBJ2-5; no firm D call. The germline V gene encodes CDR1 SNHLY and CDR2 FYNNEI. This CDR3 comprises 10 residues. CDR3 in amino acids: CASVKETQYF. The DNA for the CDR3 is TGTGCCAGCGTAAAAGAGACACAGTACTTC. Full variable domain (outside the CDR3, taken from reference TRBV2 and TRBJ2-5): EPEVTQTPSHQVTQMGQEVILRCVPISNHLYFYWYRQILGQKVEFLVSFYNNEISEKSEIFDDQFSVERPDGSNFTLKIRSTKLEDSAMYFCASVKETQYFGPGTRLLVL.

This clone was recorded many times. For the CDR3, the DNA is TGTGCCAGCAGCCCGGTGGGACAGGCAATGAACACTGAAGCTTTCTTT. Amino acid sequence: CASSPVGQAMNTEAFF. The chain recombines TRBV5-5 with TRBJ1-1, with 8 nucleotides matching TRBD1. This CDR3 has 16 residues. V shed 4 bases and J 0 bases; nucleotides not matched to a gene: 8. The germline CDR1 and CDR2 sequences are SGHKS and YYEKEE (reference sequence).